The next 10 T cell receptor beta chains were all read from a single sample in a study of PD-1 blockade in classical Hodgkin lymphoma. Sequencing used immunoSEQ multiplex PCR; TCRdb keeps in-frame clones, though not all of them. Counted here are 75,000 to 100,000 clones, approximately 94% occurring once; the ten biggest clones make up just under 2%. As for time point: cycle 4 day 1 (C4D1), after 5 to 7 weeks of nivolumab. Each of the patients experienced relapse following autologous stem cell transplantation, and their brentuximab vedotin exposure differed. Sequenced here: peripheral blood mononuclear cells (PBMCs), sampled before the fourth cycle of nivolumab. The receptors come from a human donor with classical Hodgkin lymphoma.

This chain links TRBV9 with TRBJ1-1, with a tentative D call TRBD1 (5 bases). Germline CDR1 and CDR2: SGDLS and YYNGEE. The CDR3 is made up of 13 amino acids. V was clipped by 7 bases and J by 6 bases, with 16 bases between them. CDR3 DNA sequence: TGTGCCAGCGGGAGAACAGGCGAACCTGAAGCTTTCTTT. It specifies CASGRTGEPEAFF.

This chain links TRBV7-9 with TRBJ1-3; no definite D call. The length of the CDR3 is 18 residues. Germline CDR1 SEHNR, CDR2 FQNEAQ (reference sequence). V dropped 8 bases and J dropped 0 bases, with 23 bases sitting between them. Here the CDR3 reads CASPATATGVSSGNTIYF. CDR3 DNA: TGTGCCAGCCCCGCCACCGCAACGGGTGTAAGCTCTGGAAACACCATATATTTT.

This clone was seen a few times. The CDR3 sequence is CSARLTDTQYF. The CDR3 region has the DNA TGCAGTGCTAGACTAACCGATACGCAGTATTTT. The chain has TRBV20-1 and TRBJ2-3; no firm D call. CDR1 is DFQATT, CDR2 SNEGSKA, per germline (reference sequence). This CDR3 region has 11 residues. V shed 2 bases and J shed 6 bases, with 6 bases lying between them.

The chain couples TRBV25-1 to TRBJ1-5; 7 positions match TRBD1. The trim removed 2 bases at V and 0 bases at J, leaving 4 bases unmatched. Germline lookup yields CDR1 MGHDK and CDR2 SYGVNS. The CDR3 is made up of 16 amino acids. CDR3 coding DNA: TGTGCCAGCAGTGAAACCGGGACAGATAGCAATCAGCCCCAGCATTTT. Translating it yields CASSETGTDSNQPQHF.

This chain joins TRBV29-1 and TRBJ2-3, with a weak D call TRBD1 (5 bases). The ends were cut back, 8 bases at V and 5 bases at J, with 23 bases in the middle. Germline loops: CDR1 SQVTM, CDR2 ANQGSEA. The CDR3 sequence is 15 residues long. The CDR3, as DNA: TGCAGCCTCATAAATTGGAGCAGGGTGGAAGATACGCAGTATTTT. Translation gives CSLINWSRVEDTQYF.

The chain combines TRBV6-1 with TRBJ1-5, with D perhaps matching TRBD1 (5 bases). Germline V gene data show CDR1 as MNHNS and CDR2 as SASEGT. Trimming shortened V by 4 bases and J by 5 bases, and 9 bases separated the two germline ends. This CDR3 comprises 13 residues. CDR3 residues: CASSAGWDQPQHF. The CDR3 DNA reads TGTGCCAGCAGTGCAGGGTGGGATCAGCCCCAGCATTTT.

This rearrangement joins TRBV28 to TRBJ2-2, with 9 nucleotides matching TRBD1. Germline values: CDR1 MDHEN, CDR2 SYDVKM. The CDR3 runs to 17 residues. J lost 6 bases, V lost 1 base, and 9 bases had no gene match. The CDR3 loop reads CASSLYWTGEDAGELFF. The CDR3 nucleotides are TGTGCCAGCAGTTTATATTGGACAGGGGAGGACGCCGGGGAGCTGTTTTTT.

V is TRBV5-1 and J is TRBJ2-1, with TRBD2 matching 12 bases. After removal of 4 bases from V and 6 bases from J, the junction contained 11 bases not matched to a gene. This CDR3 is built from 17 residues. Germline loops: CDR1 SGHRS, CDR2 YFSETQ. CDR3 nucleotides: TGCGCCAGCAGCCTAAAAATACTAGCGGGAGGTATCAATGAGCAGTTCTTC. Translated, it gives CASSLKILAGGINEQFF.

This rearrangement joins TRBV28 to TRBJ2-7; D is possibly TRBD1 (6 bases). Germline V lookup: CDR1 MDHEN, CDR2 SYDVKM. V lost 4 bases and J lost 1, with 17 bases in between. This CDR3 contains 16 residues. The CDR3 reads CASSSTGWSRSYEQYF. The CDR3 DNA sequence: TGTGCCAGCAGTTCAACAGGGTGGAGTAGATCCTACGAGCAGTACTTC. Drawing the rest from reference TRBV28 and TRBJ2-7, the complete variable domain is DVKVTQSSRYLVKRTGEKVFLECVQDMDHENMFWYRQDPGLGLRLIYFSYDVKMKEKGDIPEGYSVSREKKERFSLILESASTNQTSMYLCASSSTGWSRSYEQYFGPGTRLTVT.

The chain has TRBV2 and TRBJ2-7; D perhaps matches TRBD1 (6 bases). The germline V and J ends were trimmed by 6 bases and 2 bases, with 17 bases remaining between them. The CDR3 runs to 15 residues. Germline loops: CDR1 SNHLY, CDR2 FYNNEI. The CDR3 DNA reads TGTGCCAGCAGAAATACCACAGGGATCGCCTACGAGCAGTACTTC. Protein product: CASRNTTGIAYEQYF.